The rows below give T cell receptor beta chains drawn from one sample of a study of T cells in Graves' hyperthyroidism and ophthalmopathy. One entry per CDR3 protein, called by TCRdb with MiXCR from the multiplex PCR reads. Among approximately 700,000 distinct CDR3 sequences, about 15% were seen once, and the ten largest hold over 7.5%. The source material was blood. These receptors all stem from a young man with Graves' hyperthyroidism. The CDR3 runs from the conserved cysteine through the conserved F or W. The D gene is left open where the match is weak.

cdr3_aa	cdr3_length	v_call	d_call	j_call
CASSAGPFRTSINDYEQYF	19	TRBV2	TRBD2	TRBJ2-7
CASGGTSGSRVGWNTGELFF	20	TRBV12-5	TRBD2	TRBJ2-2
CASSRAPFDEQYF	13	TRBV7-3	NA	TRBJ2-7
CASSQGQGDSNYGYTF	16	TRBV4-1	TRBD1	TRBJ1-2
CSVVQGAGTEAFF	13	TRBV29-1	TRBD1	TRBJ1-1
CSARRGGGDNEQFF	14	TRBV20-1	NA	TRBJ2-1
CASSPHRGSYNEQFF	15	TRBV7-9	NA	TRBJ2-1
CATSDSARDGETQYF	15	TRBV24-1	NA	TRBJ2-5
CASSSTGGGREPQHF	15	TRBV6-1	TRBD1	TRBJ1-5
CASSSSRLDTQYF	13	TRBV27	NA	TRBJ2-3
CAWEAGLNSNQPQHF	15	TRBV30	NA	TRBJ1-5
CASSLRKETQYF	12	TRBV7-9	NA	TRBJ2-5
CASSSRTGLGGELFF	15	TRBV7-6	TRBD1	TRBJ2-2
CASTSWGRAGLNEQFF	16	TRBV12-3/TRBV12-4	TRBD2	TRBJ2-1
CASSLAGRDPYEQYF	15	TRBV7-9	NA	TRBJ2-7
CASGSGDTQYF	11	TRBV19	NA	TRBJ2-3
CSAQDGLDQPQHF	13	TRBV20-1	NA	TRBJ1-5
CASKRTSYEQYF	12	TRBV12-3/TRBV12-4	NA	TRBJ2-7
CASSDSGRGPLHF	13	TRBV6-4	NA	TRBJ1-6
CATTDRGHEQYF	12	TRBV28	TRBD1	TRBJ2-7
CASSRAGGSNNEQFF	15	TRBV12-3/TRBV12-4	TRBD2	TRBJ2-1
CASSPMFRDYEQYF	14	TRBV28	NA	TRBJ2-7
CSAPDRENTGELFF	14	TRBV20-1	TRBD1	TRBJ2-2